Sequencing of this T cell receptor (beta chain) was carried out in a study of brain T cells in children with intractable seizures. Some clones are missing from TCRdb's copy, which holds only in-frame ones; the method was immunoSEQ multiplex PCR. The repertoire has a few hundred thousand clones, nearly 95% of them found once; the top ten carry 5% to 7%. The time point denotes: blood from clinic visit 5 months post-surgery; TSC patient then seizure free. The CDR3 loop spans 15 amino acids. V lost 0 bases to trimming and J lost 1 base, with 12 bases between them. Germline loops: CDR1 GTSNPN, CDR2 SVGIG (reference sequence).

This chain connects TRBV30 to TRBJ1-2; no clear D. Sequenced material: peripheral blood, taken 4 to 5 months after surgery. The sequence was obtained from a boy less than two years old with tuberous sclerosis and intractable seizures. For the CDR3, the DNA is TGTGCCTGGAGTGTATTCCGGGCCGATAACTATGGCTACACCTTC. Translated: CAWSVFRADNYGYTF.